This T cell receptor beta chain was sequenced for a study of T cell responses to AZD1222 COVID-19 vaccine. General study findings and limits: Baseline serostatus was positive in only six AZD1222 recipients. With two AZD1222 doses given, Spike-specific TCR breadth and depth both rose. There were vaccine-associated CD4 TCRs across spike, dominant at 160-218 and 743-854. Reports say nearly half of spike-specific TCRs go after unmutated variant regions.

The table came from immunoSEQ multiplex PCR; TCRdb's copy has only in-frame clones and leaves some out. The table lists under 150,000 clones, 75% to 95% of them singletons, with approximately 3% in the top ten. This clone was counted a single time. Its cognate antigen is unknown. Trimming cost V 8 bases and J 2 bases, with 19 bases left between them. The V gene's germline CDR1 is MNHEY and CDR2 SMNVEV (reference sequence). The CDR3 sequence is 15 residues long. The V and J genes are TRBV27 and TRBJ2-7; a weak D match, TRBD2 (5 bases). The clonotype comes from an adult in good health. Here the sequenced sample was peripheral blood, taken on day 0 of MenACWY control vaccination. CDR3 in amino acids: CASRGFGSRTYEQYF. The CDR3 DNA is TGTGCCAGCCGGGGATTTGGCAGCCGAACCTACGAGCAGTACTTC.